The 31 T cell receptor beta chains in this list originate from one sample, sequenced in a study of shared clonotypes between healthy human individuals. Selected positively for CCR7 and CD45RO-negative, naive CD8 cells excluded terminally differentiated effector memory CD45RA+ cells. The repertoire was sequenced with immunoSEQ multiplex PCR; TCRdb's copy has only in-frame clones and lacks some. The table includes roughly 2,000,000 clones, roughly 94% detected once. Sample: naive CD8+ T cells sorted from blood. These receptors all stem from a young man in good health.

To note about this clone: The sample holds other DNA sequences that translate to the same CDR3. The rearrangement links TRBV5-1 to TRBJ2-1; no clear D. Germline loops: CDR1 SGHRS, CDR2 YFSETQ. Deletions cut 2 bases from V and 3 bases from J, with 15 bases between. The CDR3 sequence is 16 residues long. CDR3 region: CASSLWSGEGYNEQFF. CDR3 coding DNA: TGCGCCAGCAGCTTATGGTCTGGAGAAGGCTACAATGAGCAGTTCTTC.

This chain connects TRBV30 to TRBJ2-1, with D possibly being TRBD1 or TRBD2 (5 bases each). With 2 bases removed from V and 1 base from J, the gap between germline ends came to 12 bases. The germline V gene encodes CDR1 GTSNPN and CDR2 SVGIG (reference sequence). The CDR3 covers 15 residues. CDR3 sequence (DNA): TGTGCCTGGAGTATAAAGAGGGGTTCCTACAATGAGCAGTTCTTC. As protein: CAWSIKRGSYNEQFF.

The chain employs TRBV10-3 and TRBJ1-5; weak D call: TRBD1 (5 bases). V was cut by 2 bases and J by 4 bases, with 15 bases left in between. The CDR3 totals 16 residues. CDR1 and CDR2 (germline): ENHRY, SYGVKD. The CDR3 nucleotides are TGTGCCATCAGTGAGGTGGGGCCCCCTATTAATCAGCCCCAGCATTTT. Residues: CAISEVGPPINQPQHF.

Of note for this clone: Other nucleotide sequences in the sample specify the same CDR3. DNA for the CDR3: TGTGCCAGCAGCTTGGGTGGCTCCTACAATGAGCAGTTCTTC. This translates into CASSLGGSYNEQFF. The chain joins TRBV7-9 to TRBJ2-1, with unresolved D. CDR1 is SEHNR and CDR2 is FQNEAQ in the germline V gene (reference sequence). The CDR3 spans 14 residues. Trimming removed 3 bases at V and 0 bases at J, with 6 bases between.

The chain is built from TRBV7-8 and TRBJ2-7, with a weak D call TRBD1 (6 bases). The CDR3 covers 14 residues. Trimming pared 1 base from V and 4 bases from J, leaving 11 bases between. Germline V gene sequence: CDR1 SGHVS, CDR2 FQNEAQ. CDR3 sequence: CASSLVGQPYEQYF. The CDR3 DNA reads TGTGCCAGCAGCTTAGTGGGACAACCATACGAGCAGTACTTC.

Written as DNA, the CDR3 is TGTGCCAGCAGTTTTACAGGGAGTTCGGGTGAAGCTTTCTTT. Protein: CASSFTGSSGEAFF. The genes are TRBV28 and TRBJ1-1; TRBD1 is a possible D gene (6 bases). Germline V gene data show CDR1 as MDHEN and CDR2 as SYDVKM. The V gene lost 3 bases and the J gene lost 7 bases, with 15 bases spanning the gap. The CDR3 has 14 amino acids.

The genes are TRBV28 and TRBJ2-5; D uncertain. Trimming removed 6 bases at V and 5 bases at J, with 19 bases between. This CDR3 has 15 amino acids. Germline V lookup: CDR1 MDHEN, CDR2 SYDVKM. Here the CDR3 reads CASRPFNTLEETQYF. The CDR3 DNA is TGTGCCAGCAGGCCCTTCAATACGCTAGAGGAGACCCAGTACTTC.

This clone has a single count. The gene calls are TRBV9 and TRBJ1-2, with 8 nucleotides matching TRBD1. The CDR3 consists of 15 residues. CDR1 SGDLS and CDR2 YYNGEE come from the germline V gene. Trimming at V came to 4 bases and at J to 5 bases, leaving 10 bases not matched to a gene. The CDR3 region is CASSPNGQGGYGYTF. The CDR3 coding sequence is TGTGCCAGCAGCCCGAACGGACAGGGCGGGTATGGCTACACCTTC.

This clone occurred once. V usage is TRBV10-3 and J usage is TRBJ2-2; D unclear. The germline V and J ends were trimmed by 8 bases and 2 bases, with 18 bases remaining between them. The CDR3 has 16 amino acids. Germline loops: CDR1 ENHRY, CDR2 SYGVKD. CDR3 bases: TGTGCCATCCCAACAACGGGCAAGCTCAACACCGGGGAGCTGTTTTTT. Amino acid sequence: CAIPTTGKLNTGELFF.

The chain links TRBV5-8 to TRBJ1-4, with 8 bases that match TRBD1. The trim removed 5 bases at V and 4 bases at J, leaving 1 base unmatched. CDR3 size: 13 residues. CDR1 and CDR2 from the germline V gene are SGHTS and YDEGEE. CDR3 bases: TGTGCCAGCAGGGGGACAGGTAATGAAAAACTGTTTTTT. This sequence encodes CASRGTGNEKLFF.

Notes on this clone: Other nucleotide sequences from this sample produce the same CDR3. V usage is TRBV7-6 and J usage is TRBJ2-1, with TRBD1 identical over 7 bases. Germline V gene sequence: CDR1 SGHVS, CDR2 FNYEAQ. The V gene end was trimmed by 5 bases and the J gene end by 0 bases; junction bases not matched to a gene: 4. The CDR3 is 15 residues long. CDR3 DNA sequence: TGTGCCAGCAGCCCGGACAGGAGCTCCTACAATGAGCAGTTCTTC. Its translation is CASSPDRSSYNEQFF. The full variable domain, with the rest looked up from reference TRBV7-6 and TRBJ2-1, is GAGVSQSPRYKVTKRGQDVALRCDPISGHVSLYWYRQALGQGPEFLTYFNYEAQQDKSGLPNDRFSAERPEGSISTLTIQRTEQRDSAMYRCASSPDRSSYNEQFFGPGTRLTVL.

This sequence joins TRBV27 and TRBJ2-4, with TRBD1 matching over 8 bases. The J segment lost 0 bases and the V segment lost 5 bases, leaving 9 bases of the junction unmatched. The CDR3 spans 17 residues. The germline gives CDR1 MNHEY, CDR2 SMNVEV (reference sequence). The CDR3 DNA follows: TGTGCCAGCAGTCCGATGACAGGGGCTATAGCCAAAAACATTCAGTACTTC. Encoded protein: CASSPMTGAIAKNIQYF.

This chain joins TRBV5-1 and TRBJ2-2, with unresolved D. This CDR3 has 12 residues. CDR1 and CDR2 (germline): SGHRS, YFSETQ. Trimming removed 4 bases from V and 1 base from J, with 2 bases in between. The CDR3 region has the DNA TGCGCCAGCAGCCAGAACACCGGGGAGCTGTTTTTT. Encoded protein: CASSQNTGELFF.

The chain carries TRBV4-3 and TRBJ2-7, with 9 bases that match TRBD1. Trimming removed 0 bases from V and 2 bases from J; junction bases left unmatched: 5. There are 16 residues in the CDR3. In germline, CDR1 is LGHNA, CDR2 YSLEER. This chain's CDR3 is CASSQDSRTGAYEQYF. The DNA of the CDR3 is TGCGCCAGCAGCCAAGATAGTAGGACAGGGGCCTACGAGCAGTACTTC.

V usage is TRBV27 and J usage is TRBJ1-2; 9 nucleotides line up with TRBD1. The CDR3 covers 14 residues. The V and J ends lost 5 bases and 4 bases, in that order; junction bases with no gene match: 5. Germline assignment: CDR1 MNHEY and CDR2 SMNVEV (reference sequence). CDR3 in DNA: TGTGCCAGCAGTGCTACAGGGGGCCTCTATGGCTACACCTTC. This sequence encodes CASSATGGLYGYTF.

CDR3 DNA sequence: TGTGCCAGCAGCTTAGTGCCCGCCTGGGACGGCTGGGAGACCCAGTACTTC. Protein product: CASSLVPAWDGWETQYF. The chain couples TRBV11-2 to TRBJ2-5; D is tentatively TRBD1 or TRBD2 (5 bases each). Trimming took 1 base from V and 5 from J, leaving 20 bases between them. The CDR3 totals 17 residues. Germline V gives CDR1 SGHAT, CDR2 FQNNGV.

The rearrangement uses TRBV5-5 and TRBJ2-3; D could derive from TRBD1 or TRBD2 (5 bases each). Trimming left V 1 base short and J 7 bases short, with 16 bases between. Germline V gives CDR1 SGHKS, CDR2 YYEKEE (reference sequence). The CDR3 covers 15 residues. The CDR3 nucleotides are TGTGCCAGCAGCTTGTTAGAGGGGCTCAGTTATACGCAGTATTTT. Translation: CASSLLEGLSYTQYF.

This chain's CDR3 is CASSLEGEFYEQYF. For the CDR3, the DNA is TGTGCCAGCAGCTTGGAGGGAGAGTTTTACGAGCAGTACTTC. The chain recombines TRBV5-4 with TRBJ2-7; tentative D call: TRBD2 (5 bases). The CDR3 consists of 14 residues. CDR1 is SGHNT, CDR2 YYREEE, per germline (reference sequence). With 0 bases removed from V and 4 bases from J, the gap between germline ends came to 11 bases.

Only one count was recorded for this clone. J is TRBJ2-7 and V is TRBV21-1; TRBD2, the D gene given by the table, was not confirmed from the DNA. TRBV21-1 corresponds to a pseudogene. The length of the CDR3 is 17 residues. The CDR3 loop is CASSKGRERTSSYEQYF. The DNA of the CDR3 is TGTGCCAGCAGCAAAGGTCGAGAGCGGACCAGCTCCTACGAGCAGTACTTC.

With regard to this clone: This sample also contains other DNA sequences that code for the same CDR3. This chain's CDR3 is CASSQVAGDNEQFF. The CDR3 DNA follows: TGCGCCAGCAGCCAAGTCGCAGGGGACAATGAGCAGTTCTTC. V usage is TRBV4-1 and J usage is TRBJ2-1, with D possibly matching TRBD1 (6 bases). Germline-derived CDR1 and CDR2 are MGHRA and YSYEKL. V lost 1 base and J 5 bases, leaving 9 bases between the germline ends. The CDR3 extends over 14 amino acids.

V gene TRBV4-1 combines with J gene TRBJ1-2, with D possibly TRBD1 on 6 matching bases. This CDR3 region has 14 residues. Per the germline V gene, CDR1 is MGHRA and CDR2 is YSYEKL. Trimming removed 7 bases at V and 11 bases at J, with 23 bases between. The CDR3 here is CASNRRGALARYTF. CDR3 nucleotide sequence: TGCGCCAGCAACCGCAGGGGAGCCCTCGCGAGGTACACCTTC.

The chain carries TRBV9 and TRBJ2-3; D gene ambiguous. V lost 0 bases and J lost 2, with 10 bases in between. The CDR3 totals 15 residues. CDR1 and CDR2 (germline): SGDLS, YYNGEE. The CDR3 reads CASSVEAETTDTQYF. CDR3 coding DNA: TGTGCCAGCAGCGTAGAGGCGGAGACCACAGATACGCAGTATTTT. Using reference TRBV9 and TRBJ2-3 for the parts outside the CDR3, the full variable domain is DSGVTQTPKHLITATGQRVTLRCSPRSGDLSVYWYQQSLDQGLQFLIQYYNGEERAKGNILERFSAQQFPDLHSELNLSSLELGDSALYFCASSVEAETTDTQYFGPGTRLTVL.

The DNA for the CDR3 is TGTGCCAGCAGCTTGGAGTCTGTGGAAGCTTTCTTT. It translates to CASSLESVEAFF. This sequence joins TRBV5-5 and TRBJ1-1; no reliable D call. The ends were cut back, 0 bases at V and 8 bases at J, with 8 bases in the middle. CDR3 length: 12 amino acids. Germline loops: CDR1 SGHKS, CDR2 YYEKEE (reference sequence).

The chain couples TRBV5-6 to TRBJ1-4, with 11 bases aligning to TRBD1. Germline V gives CDR1 SGHDT, CDR2 YYEEEE. J lost 8 bases, V lost 3 bases, and 9 bases had no gene match. The CDR3 has 16 residues. The CDR3 DNA is TGTGCCAGCAGCTACGGGACAGGGGGATTGAGGGAAAAACTGTTTTTT. It encodes CASSYGTGGLREKLFF.

V and J are TRBV27 and TRBJ1-6, with D maybe TRBD1 (6 bases). V was clipped by 7 bases and J by 13 bases, with 14 bases between them. The CDR3 spans 12 residues. CDR1 is MNHEY, CDR2 SMNVEV, per germline (reference sequence). The CDR3 is CASTEGGMPLHF. The CDR3 nucleotides are TGTGCCAGCACAGAGGGGGGTATGCCCCTCCACTTT.

This clone was counted once. V is TRBV4-3 and J is TRBJ1-4, with unresolved D. CDR1 LGHNA and CDR2 YSLEER come from the germline V gene. The CDR3 is 14 residues long. Trimming took off 7 bases at V and 8 bases at J, with 17 bases between the two ends. CDR3 sequence reads: CASNGRPGLEKLFF. The CDR3 DNA reads TGCGCCAGCAATGGGCGACCGGGCTTAGAAAAACTGTTTTTT.

V is TRBV27 and J is TRBJ2-3; the D is unclear. V gave up 7 bases and J gave up 2 bases, with 13 bases separating them. Germline CDR1 MNHEY, CDR2 SMNVEV (reference sequence). This CDR3 contains 14 residues. The CDR3 nucleotides read TGTGCCAGCACAGCGAGTACTATCACAGATACGCAGTATTTT. Translation: CASTASTITDTQYF.

The V call is TRBV6-5, the J call TRBJ2-7; perhaps TRBD1 as D (5 bases). V was shortened by 6 bases and J by 1 base, with 10 bases between the two germline ends. The germline V gene encodes CDR1 MNHEY and CDR2 SVGAGI. This CDR3 is built from 13 residues. CDR3 sequence: CASSQGRSYEQYF. In nucleotides, the CDR3 is TGTGCCAGCAGCCAGGGTAGATCCTACGAGCAGTACTTC.

V gene TRBV7-9 combines with J gene TRBJ2-1; 7 bases align to TRBD2. Unmatched junction bases numbered 11, after V lost 5 bases and J lost 4 bases. The germline gives CDR1 SEHNR, CDR2 FQNEAQ (reference sequence). This CDR3 has 16 amino acids. CDR3 sequence (DNA): TGTGCCAGCAGCCCGTACGGGGAGGGACCGTACAATGAGCAGTTCTTC. This translates into CASSPYGEGPYNEQFF.

The V gene is TRBV19, the J gene TRBJ2-2; 12 bases align to TRBD2. CDR1 and CDR2 from the germline V gene are LNHDA and SQIVND (reference sequence). The CDR3 totals 19 residues. The V segment lost 5 bases and the J segment 0 bases; nucleotides outside the gene matches: 10. In DNA form, the CDR3 reads TGTGCCAGTAGTCCGGGGACTAGCGGGCACCGGACGAACACCGGGGAGCTGTTTTTT. This encodes CASSPGTSGHRTNTGELFF.

V usage is TRBV30 and J usage is TRBJ2-3; D is possibly TRBD2 (5 bases). CDR1 is GTSNPN and CDR2 is SVGIG in the germline V gene (reference sequence). CDR3 size: 13 residues. V dropped 1 base and J dropped 6 bases, with 11 bases sitting between them. The CDR3 coding sequence is TGTGCCTGGAGTGGTACGGGGATGGATACGCAGTATTTT. The encoded protein is CAWSGTGMDTQYF.